This T cell receptor (beta chain) is drawn from a study of blood T cells in healthy people across ages. This clonotype was seen a handful of times. The target antigen is unknown. It was with a sample-barcoded 5' primer and a J-beta primer mix that a second PCR of roughly 7 to 11 cycles was run. TCRdb reprocessed the 5' RACE reads with MiXCR, giving one entry per CDR3 protein. The sample shows approximately 1.5 million distinct CDR3 sequences, less than 45% of them seen only once. There were healthy Caucasian individuals from Russia, aged about 6 to 95, serving as donors. Every donor gave roughly 9.6 milliliters of peripheral blood. Study results and limitations: Diversity of TCR beta correlated strongly with naive T cell percentage. Relative to aged donors, long-lived donors carried more naive CD4+ cells and displayed higher diversity.

The sample comprised blood. The receptor comes from a woman aged 18 to 35 in good health.

CDR3 in DNA: TGTGCCAGCAGTTATATTAGGGGATTATCAAATTCACCCCTCCACTTT. Residues: CASSYIRGLSNSPLHF. This sequence joins TRBV6-5 and TRBJ1-6; TRBD1 might be the D (5 bases). Trimming took 3 bases from V and 7 from J, leaving 16 bases between them. Germline assignment: CDR1 MNHEY and CDR2 SVGAGI. The CDR3 has 16 residues.